This T cell receptor beta chain was sequenced during a study of cytomegalovirus exposure and HLA in healthy donors. Germline lookup yields CDR1 MGHRA and CDR2 YSYEKL. Trimming left V 4 bases short and J 7 bases short, with 20 bases between. The CDR3 is 15 amino acids. TCRdb keeps only in-frame clones here, not all; method: immunoSEQ multiplex PCR. The data contain some 80,000 clones, approximately 96% of them singletons. The sample consisted of PBMCs. The sequence came from a young woman in good health and CMV-seronegative. This chain links TRBV4-1 with TRBJ2-7; no firm D call. The chain's CDR3 is CASSPKRSLPGEQYF. The CDR3 bases are TGCGCCAGCAGCCCCAAACGGAGTCTGCCCGGGGAGCAGTACTTC.